This T cell receptor (beta chain) was identified during a study of monozygotic twins with cystic fibrosis. Points from the study as a whole: Median Simpson clonality of approximately 0.0088 suggested naive T cells predominated. Monozygotic CF twin pairs shared significantly more nucleotide-identical clonotypes than unrelated CF individuals did. Co-twins had the most similar V usage for 13 of 16 pairs, J for 8.

Profiling relied on immunoSEQ multiplex PCR, and the TCRdb table lists in-frame clones only, not all of them. Among about 22,000 clones listed, less than 98% were seen once. Trimming took off 1 base at V and 3 bases at J, with 21 bases between the two ends. This CDR3 region has 18 residues. CDR1 is SGHDN and CDR2 is FVKESK in the germline V gene. As for this clone: Its antigen is currently unknown.

The TCR sequence derives from a girl between 5 and 17 years old with cystic fibrosis. The V call is TRBV14, the J call TRBJ1-1; D not certain. Sequenced input: blood. This CDR3 is CASSQGLVGDHLHTEAFF. CDR3 DNA sequence: TGTGCCAGCAGCCAAGGATTGGTAGGAGACCACCTCCACACTGAAGCTTTCTTT.